This T cell receptor (beta chain) was observed in a study of blood T cells in healthy people across ages. Points from the study as a whole: Naive CD4+ cell counts and diversity both ran higher in long-lived than in aged donors. Older age coincided with a roughly linear decline in TCR beta diversity per million T cells.

Caucasian individuals from Russia who were healthy and aged 6 to 90 acted as donors. As concerns this clonotype: No antigen is known for it. One end of the junction fails to match germline, which may point to a read error.

Germline V gene sequence: CDR1 LGHDT, CDR2 YNNKEL (reference sequence). The CDR3 runs to 15 residues. A second roughly 7 to 12 cycle PCR used barcoded and J-beta primers. Unique molecular identifiers of 12 random nucleotides labeled each cDNA. Via MiXCR, TCRdb re-called the 5' RACE reads, giving one row per CDR3 protein. The sample lists 700,000 or so distinct CDR3 sequences; about 20% were seen once. The source of this sequence is a man between 65 and 85 years old in good health. The sequencing input was blood. This chain joins TRBV3-1 and TRBJ2-7; either TRBD1 or TRBD2 may fit D (5 bases each). The J call is doubtful: the DNA matches TRBJ2-1 better. For the CDR3, the DNA is TGTGCCAGCAGCCAAGGGGGGATGAGCTACAATGAACAGTTCTTC. As protein: CASSQGGMSYNEQFF.